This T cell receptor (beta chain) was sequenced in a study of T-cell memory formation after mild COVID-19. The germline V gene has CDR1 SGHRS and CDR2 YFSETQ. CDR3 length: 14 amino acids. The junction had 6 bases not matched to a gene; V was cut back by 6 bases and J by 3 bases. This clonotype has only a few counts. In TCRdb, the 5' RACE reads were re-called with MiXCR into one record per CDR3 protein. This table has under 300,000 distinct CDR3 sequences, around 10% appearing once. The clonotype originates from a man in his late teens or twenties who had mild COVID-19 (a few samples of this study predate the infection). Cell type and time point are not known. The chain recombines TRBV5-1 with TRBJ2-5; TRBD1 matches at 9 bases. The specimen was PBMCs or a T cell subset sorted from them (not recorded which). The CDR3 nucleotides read TGCGCCAGCAAAACACAGGGGGCGGAAGAGACCCAGTACTTC. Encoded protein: CASKTQGAEETQYF.